The 26 T cell receptor beta chains presented below share a single source sample, sequenced in a study of T cells in women clearing cervical HPV infection. Assay used: immunoSEQ multiplex PCR; TCRdb lists only in-frame clones, some missing. The record lists 20,000 to 25,000 clones, of which the ten most abundant hold 6% to 7%. Specimen: blood buffy coat. The receptors derive from a woman aged 18 to 75 with a cervical HPV16 infection that either progressed to CIN3+ or cleared (not recorded which).

On this clone itself: The read stops 3 residues short of the end of the CDR3; the missing end is completed from the germline J gene. The rearrangement joins TRBV19 to TRBJ2-1, with 8 bases that match TRBD2. The CDR3 covers 14 residues. J gave up 8 bases and V 7 bases, and 10 bases lay outside the gene matches. Germline V CDR1 and CDR2: LNHDA, SQIVND (reference sequence). Incomplete CDR3 DNA: TGTGCCAGTACCCCGGGACTAGGAAGAGATGAG. It translates to CASTPGLGRDE. The full CDR3 reads CASTPGLGRDEQFF. The full variable domain, completed using reference TRBV19 and TRBJ2-1, is DGGITQSPKYLFRKEGQNVTLSCEQNLNHDAMYWYRQDPGQGLRLIYYSQIVNDFQKGDIAEGYSVSREKKESFPLTVTSAQKNPTAFYLCASTPGLGRDEQFFGPGTRLTVL.

Notes on this clone: The read falls 3 residues short of the CDR3 end, and the missing part is taken from the germline J gene. The chain combines TRBV5-1 with TRBJ2-1, with TRBD1 as a possible D gene (5 bases). The CDR3 is 14 amino acids. With 4 bases removed from V and 3 bases from J, the gap between germline ends came to 11 bases. CDR1 and CDR2 (germline): SGHRS, YFSETQ. This chain's CDR3 is CASSAYRFYNEQFF. Incomplete CDR3 DNA: TGCGCCAGCAGCGCTTACAGGTTCTACAATGAG.

Comments on this clone: Read coverage stops 3 residues before the CDR3 terminus; the germline J gene supplies the remainder. The chain combines TRBV7-2 with TRBJ2-3; 7 bases are shared with TRBD2. Germline loops: CDR1 SGHTA, CDR2 FQGNSA. The length of the CDR3 is 15 residues. The trim removed 0 bases at V and 5 bases at J, leaving 5 bases unmatched. CDR3 DNA (partial): TGTGCCAGCAGCTTAGCGGGCGCGGGAGAAGATACG. Translated: CASSLAGAGEDT. The entire CDR3 reads CASSLAGAGEDTQYF.

This clone is labeled medium-sized based on frequency. The read ends 3 residues before the CDR3 terminus; that terminus is restored from the germline J gene. The chain employs TRBV29-1 and TRBJ2-3; TRBD1 is a possible D gene (5 bases). V gave up 8 bases and J gave up 5 bases, with 14 bases separating them. Per the germline V gene, CDR1 is SQVTM and CDR2 is ANQGSEA. The CDR3 length is 12 residues. CDR3 sequence: CSQKGVGDTQYF. The covered CDR3 bases are TGCAGCCAGAAAGGGGTTGGAGATACG.

A note on this clone: The CDR3 extends 3 residues past the end of the read, so its final part is completed from the germline J gene. The chain combines TRBV5-5 with TRBJ1-2; D is unclear. CDR1 and CDR2 from the germline V gene are SGHKS and YYEKEE (reference sequence). Trimming removed 0 bases at V and 2 bases at J, with 8 bases between. CDR3 size: 14 residues. Here the CDR3 reads CASSLDSPNYGYTF. CDR3 DNA (partial): TGTGCCAGCAGCTTGGACAGCCCCAACTATGGC.

With regard to this clone: Read sequence stops 3 residues before the CDR3 end, and the germline J gene provides the missing end. The chain recombines TRBV7-8 with TRBJ1-5, with D possibly TRBD1 on 6 matching bases. Between the trimmed V and J ends, which lost 5 bases and 5 bases, there was a span of 10 bases. The CDR3 is made up of 13 amino acids. From germline, CDR1 is SGHVS and CDR2 FQNEAQ. The CDR3 loop is CASSPGGHQPQHF. CDR3 DNA, as far as it was read: TGTGCCAGCAGCCCGGGGGGCCATCAGCCC. Complete variable domain (other parts from reference TRBV7-8 and TRBJ1-5): GAGVSQSPRYKVAKRGQDVALRCDPISGHVSLFWYQQALGQGPEFLTYFQNEAQLDKSGLPSDRFFAERPEGSVSTLKIQRTQQEDSAVYLCASSPGGHQPQHFGDGTRLSIL.

To note about this clone: One end of the junction is discordant with germline, which a read error may explain. The read falls 3 residues short of the CDR3 end, and the missing part is taken from the germline J gene. The same CDR3 also results from other DNA sequences found in this sample. V is TRBV5-6 and J is TRBJ1-3; D uncertain. Germline values: CDR1 SGHDT, CDR2 YYEEEE. The CDR3 is 15 amino acids. CDR3 region: CASTSLDLAGNTIYF. The part of the CDR3 DNA that was read is TGTGCCAGCACTTCCCTAGATCTCGCTGGAAACACA.

Comment on this clone: The read ends 3 residues shy of where the CDR3 ends; the end is completed using the germline J gene. This chain connects TRBV7-2 to TRBJ1-3; no clear D. CDR1 is SGHTA and CDR2 is FQGNSA in the germline V gene. V was cut by 5 bases and J by 1 base, with 12 bases left in between. CDR3 length: 15 residues. CDR3 region: CASSTYGLSGNTIYF. The part of the CDR3 DNA that was read is TGTGCCAGCAGCACTTACGGTTTATCTGGAAACACC. The variable domain in full, with the rest retrieved from reference TRBV7-2 and TRBJ1-3, is GAGVSQSPSNKVTEKGKDVELRCDPISGHTALYWYRQSLGQGLEFLIYFQGNSAPDKSGLPSDRFSAERTGGSVSTLTIQRTQQEDSAVYLCASSTYGLSGNTIYFGEGSWLTVV.

As concerns this clone: The read gets to within 3 residues of the CDR3 end, and the germline J gene fills in the rest. The chain has TRBV5-6 and TRBJ1-2; the D is unclear. The germline V gene encodes CDR1 SGHDT and CDR2 YYEEEE. Trimming left V 2 bases short and J 7 bases short, with 6 bases between. The CDR3 sequence is 11 residues long. The CDR3 protein is CASSFVSGYTF. The sequenced CDR3 bases are TGTGCCAGCAGCTTCGTCAGTGGC.

For this clone: The CDR3 end is not reached by the read, which stops 3 residues before it; the germline J gene fills it in. The chain carries TRBV19 and TRBJ1-4; perhaps TRBD1 as D (6 bases). This CDR3 comprises 15 residues. V lost 2 bases, J lost 8 bases, and 15 bases lay in between. Germline-derived CDR1 and CDR2 are LNHDA and SQIVND (reference sequence). This CDR3 is CASSIFGQRGEKLFF. The covered CDR3 bases are TGTGCCAGTAGTATATTCGGACAGAGAGGAGAAAAA.

With regard to this clone: The CDR3 end falls 3 residues outside the read, so it is completed with the germline J gene. This rearrangement joins TRBV7-9 to TRBJ2-2, with D possibly TRBD1 on 5 matching bases. The CDR3 sequence is 15 residues long. Germline V gives CDR1 SEHNR, CDR2 FQNEAQ (reference sequence). The V gene lost 6 bases and the J gene lost 4 bases, with 15 bases spanning the gap. The DNA read from the CDR3 is TGTGCCAGCAGACCCCGACAGTCCGTCACCGGGGAG. This sequence encodes CASRPRQSVTGE. The whole CDR3 sequence is CASRPRQSVTGELFF. Full variable domain (outside the CDR3, taken from reference TRBV7-9 and TRBJ2-2): DTGVSQNPRHKITKRGQNVTFRCDPISEHNRLYWYRQTLGQGPEFLTYFQNEAQLEKSRLLSDRFSAERPKGSFSTLEIQRTEQGDSAMYLCASRPRQSVTGELFFGEGSRLTVL.

Remarks on this clone: The read ends 3 residues before the CDR3 terminus; that terminus is restored from the germline J gene. The chain employs TRBV7-3 and TRBJ1-1; D possibly corresponds to TRBD1 (5 bases). The V gene lost 4 bases and the J gene lost 4 bases, with 10 bases spanning the gap. The CDR3 contains 13 residues. Germline V gene data show CDR1 as SGHTA and CDR2 as FQGTGA. Partial CDR3 DNA: TGTGCCAGCAGCTGGCAGGGCGGCACTGAA. It encodes CASSWQGGTE. The complete CDR3 reads CASSWQGGTEAFF.

Concerning this clone itself: The CDR3 goes on 3 residues after the read ends, and that part is filled in from the germline J gene. This sequence joins TRBV20-1 and TRBJ2-3; 9 nucleotides match TRBD2. Germline values: CDR1 DFQATT, CDR2 SNEGSKA (reference sequence). J gave up 3 bases and V 3 bases, and 7 bases lay outside the gene matches. This CDR3 contains 15 residues. The CDR3: CSASLRLADTDTQYF. CDR3 DNA (partial): TGCAGTGCTAGTTTGCGACTAGCGGATACAGATACG.

Its frequency marks this clone as medium-sized (0.01 to 0.1%). The read comes to an end 3 residues before the CDR3 does, leaving the germline J gene to fill in the end. V and J are TRBV18 and TRBJ2-4, with 16 bases that match TRBD2. Germline V gene data show CDR1 as KGHSH and CDR2 as LQKENI. Trimming at V came to 3 bases and at J to 0 bases, leaving 11 bases not matched to a gene. CDR3 size: 21 residues. The CDR3 protein is CASSPGLAGGLGILAKNIQYF. The CDR3 DNA, read in part, is TGTGCCAGCTCACCGGGACTAGCGGGAGGGCTAGGAATCCTAGCCAAAAACATT.

Worth noting for this clone: The read gets to within 3 residues of the CDR3 end, and the germline J gene fills in the rest. The chain couples TRBV4-1 to TRBJ2-7, with TRBD2 as a possible D gene (6 bases). This CDR3 has 13 amino acids. The germline gives CDR1 MGHRA, CDR2 YSYEKL. V was pared by 4 bases and J by 4 bases, with 11 bases between. CDR3 DNA, as far as it was read: TGCGCCAGCAGCCGGGGGGAAACTTACGAG. It encodes CASSRGETYE. The full CDR3 sequence reads CASSRGETYEQYF.

The covered CDR3 bases are TGTGCCTGGAGCGCCGGGACAGGGAGGTGGGGTTCACCA. This translates into CAWSAGTGRWGSP. The full CDR3 is CAWSAGTGRWGSPLFF. The J gene is TRBJ1-4, the V gene TRBV30; 9 nucleotides agree with TRBD1. The read terminates 3 residues before the CDR3 end, so the remaining end is supplied by the germline J gene. The CDR3 spans 16 residues. Germline lookup yields CDR1 GTSNPN and CDR2 SVGIG (reference sequence).

As to this clone: The read terminates 3 residues ahead of where the CDR3 ends, so the germline J gene completes it. V usage is TRBV5-4 and J usage is TRBJ2-2, with 11 bases matching TRBD2. Germline V gives CDR1 SGHNT, CDR2 YYREEE (reference sequence). The CDR3 extends over 16 amino acids. Losses at the gene ends were 6 bases for V and 6 bases for J; bases not matched to a gene: 10. CDR3 DNA (partial): TGTGCCAGCACCATCATCGGGACTAGCGGAGCCGGGGAG. Translated: CASTIIGTSGAGE. The entire CDR3 sequence reads CASTIIGTSGAGELFF.

This clone is medium-sized by frequency. The read ends 3 residues before the CDR3 terminus; that terminus is restored from the germline J gene. The rearrangement joins TRBV6-1 to TRBJ2-4; D is ambiguous. The CDR3 spans 15 residues. Trimming took off 2 bases at V and 0 bases at J, with 8 bases between the two ends. Germline V gene sequence: CDR1 MNHNS, CDR2 SASEGT. The sequenced part of the CDR3 DNA is TGTGCCAGCAGTGAACTGACACAAGCCAAAAACATT. Amino acid sequence: CASSELTQAKNI. The CDR3 reads in full as CASSELTQAKNIQYF.

A remark on this clone: From the germline J gene comes the end of the CDR3, since the read stops 3 residues before it. V is TRBV7-2 and J is TRBJ1-2; possibly TRBD1 for D (5 bases). Germline V lookup: CDR1 SGHTA, CDR2 FQGNSA. The CDR3 sequence is 14 residues long. The CDR3 loop reads CASSPGLAGGSYTF. Partial CDR3 DNA: TGTGCCAGCAGCCCGGGACTAGCGGGAGGTAGC.

On this clone itself: The CDR3 end is not reached by the read, which stops 3 residues before it; the germline J gene fills it in. The chain uses TRBV2 and TRBJ2-1; weak D call: TRBD2 (5 bases). V was clipped by 7 bases and J by 7 bases, with 11 bases between them. Germline-derived CDR1 and CDR2 are SNHLY and FYNNEI. The length of the CDR3 is 12 residues. The CDR3 bases that were read are TGTGCCAGCACCCCACTAGGAAATGAG. Its protein product is CASTPLGNE. The entire CDR3 protein is CASTPLGNEQFF.

As regards this clone: The read ends 3 residues shy of where the CDR3 ends; the end is completed using the germline J gene. This chain joins TRBV6-4 and TRBJ1-1; 8 bases align to TRBD1. J was trimmed by 6 bases and V by 6 bases; bases with no gene match: 12. Germline loops: CDR1 MRHNA, CDR2 SNTAGT. The CDR3 runs 15 residues. CDR3 DNA (partial): TGTGCCAGCAGACCTTACGACAGGGGCGGATCTGAA. Translating gives CASRPYDRGGSE. The CDR3 as a whole reads CASRPYDRGGSEAFF.

Regarding this clone: From the germline J gene comes the end of the CDR3, since the read stops 3 residues before it. This chain links TRBV5-1 with TRBJ2-4; tentative D call: TRBD1 (5 bases). Germline V lookup: CDR1 SGHRS, CDR2 YFSETQ. The CDR3 has 14 residues. CDR3 sequence reads: CASSLEYQGSGQYF. The CDR3 bases that were read are TGCGCCAGCAGCTTGGAATATCAGGGTTCGGGT.

A word on this clone: The read terminates 3 residues ahead of where the CDR3 ends, so the germline J gene completes it. The chain carries TRBV20-1 and TRBJ1-2; 9 bases are shared with TRBD1. Germline V gene data show CDR1 as DFQATT and CDR2 as SNEGSKA (reference sequence). The CDR3 loop spans 14 amino acids. CDR3 bases read: TGCAGTGCTAGAGATGGACAGGGGTTCGGCGGC. Residues: CSARDGQGFGG. Given in full, the CDR3 is CSARDGQGFGGYTF.

On this clone: From the germline J gene comes the end of the CDR3, since the read stops 3 residues before it. The chain joins TRBV7-9 to TRBJ2-1, with TRBD2 matching over 9 bases. The CDR3 covers 15 residues. Trimming took 5 bases from V and 0 from J; bases not matched to a gene: 2. Germline V CDR1 and CDR2: SEHNR, FQNEAQ (reference sequence). CDR3 bases read: TGTGCCAGCAGCCCTAGCGGGATCTCCTACAATGAG. It yields the protein CASSPSGISYNE. The CDR3 as a whole reads CASSPSGISYNEQFF. Based on the CDR3 plus reference TRBV7-9 and TRBJ2-1, the full variable domain is DTGVSQNPRHKITKRGQNVTFRCDPISEHNRLYWYRQTLGQGPEFLTYFQNEAQLEKSRLLSDRFSAERPKGSFSTLEIQRTEQGDSAMYLCASSPSGISYNEQFFGPGTRLTVL.

About this clone itself: Read sequence stops 3 residues before the CDR3 end, and the germline J gene provides the missing end. The chain joins TRBV19 to TRBJ2-2; 7 bases are a match to TRBD1. The germline V gene encodes CDR1 LNHDA and CDR2 SQIVND (reference sequence). The length of the CDR3 is 15 residues. CDR3 in amino acids: CASSLTGETNEKLFF. The covered CDR3 bases are TGTGCCAGTAGCCTCACAGGGGAAACTAATGAAAAG. The variable domain in full, with the rest retrieved from reference TRBV19 and TRBJ2-2, is DGGITQSPKYLFRKEGQNVTLSCEQNLNHDAMYWYRQDPGQGLRLIYYSQIVNDFQKGDIAEGYSVSREKKESFPLTVTSAQKNPTAFYLCASSLTGETNEKLFFGEGSRLTVL.

A note on this clone: The CDR3 is cut off 3 residues early in the read; its end comes from the germline J gene. The rearrangement joins TRBV7-9 to TRBJ1-1; D is unresolved. V gave up 2 bases and J gave up 1 base, with 11 bases separating them. The CDR3 covers 15 residues. The germline V gene has CDR1 SEHNR and CDR2 FQNEAQ (reference sequence). The DNA read from the CDR3 is TGTGCCAGCAGCTTAATAAGGACTGAGAACACTGAA. Residues: CASSLIRTENTE. The CDR3 in full is CASSLIRTENTEAFF. The full variable domain, with the rest looked up from reference TRBV7-9 and TRBJ1-1, is DTGVSQNPRHKITKRGQNVTFRCDPISEHNRLYWYRQTLGQGPEFLTYFQNEAQLEKSRLLSDRFSAERPKGSFSTLEIQRTEQGDSAMYLCASSLIRTENTEAFFGQGTRLTVV.